What follows is one TCR beta chain and its context. Treatment described: roughly 19 received Ad26.COV2.S at low or high dose, single or two shots; roughly 5 received placebo; per-sample allocation not given. The samples date from day 63 after the first vaccine or placebo injection. The administered vaccine (an Ad26 vector) expressed Wuhan-strain SARS-CoV-2 spike. CDR1 is LNHNV and CDR2 is YYDKDF in the germline V gene (reference sequence). This CDR3 comprises 14 residues. Trimming shortened V by 5 bases and J by 7 bases, and 12 bases separated the two germline ends. Method: immunoSEQ multiplex PCR; TCRdb's copy keeps in-frame clones and lacks some. Of hundreds of thousands of clones listed, roughly nine tenths are singletons. The data derive from a study of Ad26.COV2.S vaccination and SARS-CoV-2 variants.

The chain carries TRBV15 and TRBJ1-6; D is uncertain. Specimen: peripheral blood, collected in a trial of Ad26.COV2.S vaccine versus placebo. This clonotype originated in a person between 18 and 65 years old who received the Ad26.COV2.S COVID-19 vaccine or a placebo. The CDR3 is CATSFTPYNSPLHF. The CDR3 nucleotides read TGTGCCACCAGCTTCACACCGTACAATTCACCCCTCCACTTT.